These 18 T cell receptor beta chains were sequenced from one sample in a study of shared clonotypes between healthy human individuals. CD8 cells classed as naive were CD45RO-negative and positively selected for CCR7, excluding terminally differentiated effector memory CD45RA+ cells. TCRdb keeps only in-frame clones here, not all; method: immunoSEQ multiplex PCR. In the table there are about 2 million clones, about 95% of which are singletons. The sequenced sample was naive CD8+ T cells sorted from blood. Every receptor here comes from a man between 18 and 29 years old in good health.

A word on this clone: Different DNA sequences within this sample yield the same CDR3. In nucleotides, the CDR3 is TGTGCCAGCAGCTTAAGCACTAGTTCGTACGAGCAGTACTTC. It yields the protein CASSLSTSSYEQYF. The rearrangement uses TRBV13 and TRBJ2-7, with D perhaps TRBD2 (5 bases). Deletions cut 2 bases from V and 4 bases from J, with 12 bases between. Per the germline V gene, CDR1 is PRHDT and CDR2 is FYEKMQ (reference sequence). The CDR3 runs 14 residues.

About this clone itself: Other DNA sequences in the same sample also yield this CDR3. The rearrangement joins TRBV9 to TRBJ2-7, with unresolved D. The CDR3 extends over 14 amino acids. V was shortened by 2 bases and J by 0 bases, with 9 bases between the two germline ends. Germline CDR1 SGDLS, CDR2 YYNGEE. This CDR3 reads CASSVGPSSYEQYF. Here the CDR3 DNA reads TGTGCCAGCAGCGTGGGCCCGAGCTCCTACGAGCAGTACTTC.

The CDR3 protein is CASSGRGDSAYQPQHF. Here the CDR3 DNA reads TGTGCCAGCTCCGGGCGTGGGGACAGCGCGTATCAGCCCCAGCATTTT. The chain carries TRBV28 and TRBJ1-5; TRBD1 matches at 7 bases. Per the germline V gene, CDR1 is MDHEN and CDR2 is SYDVKM. This CDR3 has 16 residues. Losses at the gene ends were 8 bases for V and 5 bases for J; bases not matched to a gene: 15.

CDR3 in amino acids: CASSQDWIGLFSEQYF. DNA of the CDR3: TGCGCCAGCAGCCAAGATTGGATTGGACTCTTTTCCGAGCAGTACTTC. The chain is built from TRBV4-1 and TRBJ2-7; D perhaps matches TRBD2 (5 bases). Germline V CDR1 and CDR2: MGHRA, YSYEKL. Trimming cost V 0 bases and J 6 bases, with 18 bases left between them. The CDR3 has 16 residues.

The CDR3 nucleotides read TGTGCCAGCTCACCAGCCCAAGAGACCCAGTACTTC. The encoded protein is CASSPAQETQYF. The rearrangement uses TRBV18 and TRBJ2-5; D is unclear. This CDR3 is built from 12 residues. Germline V gene sequence: CDR1 KGHSH, CDR2 LQKENI. Trimming left V 2 bases short and J 1 base short, with 2 bases between.

The chain links TRBV7-9 to TRBJ1-3; 7 bases map to TRBD1. V was clipped by 5 bases and J by 4 bases; unmatched bases: 8. Germline V gives CDR1 SEHNR, CDR2 FQNEAQ (reference sequence). The CDR3 has 15 residues. The CDR3 region is CASSQGGTVGNTIYF. CDR3 DNA sequence: TGTGCCAGCAGCCAAGGGGGGACAGTAGGAAACACCATATATTTT. Full variable domain (rest looked up from reference TRBV7-9 and TRBJ1-3): DTGVSQNPRHKITKRGQNVTFRCDPISEHNRLYWYRQTLGQGPEFLTYFQNEAQLEKSRLLSDRFSAERPKGSFSTLEIQRTEQGDSAMYLCASSQGGTVGNTIYFGEGSWLTVV.

As concerns this clone: This sample includes further DNA sequences coding for the same CDR3. The chain is built from TRBV29-1 and TRBJ1-2; D might be TRBD1 (5 bases). Trimming pared 4 bases from V and 5 bases from J, leaving 11 bases between. Germline V gene lookup returns CDR1 SQVTM and CDR2 ANQGSEA. CDR3 length equals 12 residues. DNA of the CDR3: TGCAGCGTTGGAGGGGAGGGGTATGGCTACACCTTC. Translation gives CSVGGEGYGYTF.

This chain uses TRBV13 with TRBJ2-3; D is unresolved. The CDR3 has 13 residues. Per the germline V gene, CDR1 is PRHDT and CDR2 is FYEKMQ (reference sequence). V lost 1 base and J 4 bases, leaving 6 bases between the germline ends. The DNA of the CDR3 is TGTGCCAGCAGCTTAGAACCCGCAGATACGCAGTATTTT. Translating it yields CASSLEPADTQYF.

V and J are TRBV10-3 and TRBJ1-4; 10 positions match TRBD1. Trimming took 8 bases from V and 7 from J; bases not matched to a gene: 7. CDR3 size: 14 residues. In germline, CDR1 is ENHRY, CDR2 SYGVKD. The CDR3 is CAIAMDRGTEKLFF. DNA of the CDR3: TGTGCCATCGCCATGGACAGGGGGACTGAAAAACTGTTTTTT.

This chain connects TRBV5-1 to TRBJ2-3; a weak D match, TRBD1 (6 bases). The CDR3 is 15 amino acids. In germline, CDR1 is SGHRS, CDR2 YFSETQ. Trimming took 4 bases from V and 2 from J, leaving 14 bases between them. In DNA form, the CDR3 reads TGCGCCAGCAGCCCGGACAGATATCCCACAGATACGCAGTATTTT. This gives the protein CASSPDRYPTDTQYF.

This clone was counted a few times. The rearrangement joins TRBV27 to TRBJ2-7; D is possibly TRBD2 (5 bases). The CDR3 spans 12 residues. Germline CDR1 MNHEY, CDR2 SMNVEV (reference sequence). Deletions cut 8 bases from V and 7 bases from J, with 15 bases between. The DNA for the CDR3 is TGTGCCAGCTATGGGAGCCGTTCTGAGCAGTACTTC. This codes for CASYGSRSEQYF.

The V call is TRBV2, the J call TRBJ1-1, with 9 nucleotides matching TRBD1. V trimming: 4 bases; J trimming: 4 bases; junction bases outside the gene matches: 13. The germline gives CDR1 SNHLY, CDR2 FYNNEI. The CDR3 is 17 amino acids. The CDR3 region is CASSGAGGTGILTEAFF. In DNA form, the CDR3 reads TGTGCCAGCAGTGGGGCCGGTGGGACAGGGATTCTCACTGAAGCTTTCTTT. Using reference TRBV2 and TRBJ1-1 for the parts outside the CDR3, the full variable domain is EPEVTQTPSHQVTQMGQEVILRCVPISNHLYFYWYRQILGQKVEFLVSFYNNEISEKSEIFDDQFSVERPDGSNFTLKIRSTKLEDSAMYFCASSGAGGTGILTEAFFGQGTRLTVV.

To note about this clone: Other nucleotide sequences from this sample produce the same CDR3. J is TRBJ2-2 and V is TRBV9; D call uncertain. Trimming removed 0 bases from V and 0 bases from J, with 6 bases in between. Germline CDR1 and CDR2: SGDLS and YYNGEE. The CDR3 consists of 15 residues. The CDR3 coding sequence is TGTGCCAGCAGCGTAGGGCCTGCGAACACCGGGGAGCTGTTTTTT. It codes for CASSVGPANTGELFF.

This chain links TRBV29-1 with TRBJ2-7, with D perhaps assigned TRBD1 or TRBD2 (7 bases each). V was shortened by 4 bases and J by 4 bases, with 14 bases between the two germline ends. CDR1 and CDR2 (germline): SQVTM, ANQGSEA. This CDR3 is 13 amino acids long. The CDR3 DNA follows: TGCAGCGTTGTGGGGGGGGACAGATACGAGCAGTACTTC. Amino acid sequence: CSVVGGDRYEQYF.

The chain combines TRBV27 with TRBJ2-7; D unclear. This CDR3 has 14 residues. Germline V gene data show CDR1 as MNHEY and CDR2 as SMNVEV (reference sequence). V lost 6 bases and J 5 bases, leaving 17 bases between the germline ends. For the CDR3, the DNA is TGTGCCAGCAGCCTCGGTGCGGCAGTCCACGAGCAGTACTTC. It yields the protein CASSLGAAVHEQYF.

In the case of this clone: Different DNA sequences within this sample yield the same CDR3. This sequence joins TRBV6-5 and TRBJ2-3, with D unclear. V dropped 6 bases and J dropped 1 base, with 8 bases sitting between them. The CDR3 loop spans 13 amino acids. CDR1 and CDR2 (germline): MNHEY, SVGAGI. In nucleotides, the CDR3 is TGTGCCAGCAGCCCCGGCGGCACAGATACGCAGTATTTT. It translates to CASSPGGTDTQYF.

V usage is TRBV27 and J usage is TRBJ1-6; a possible D gene is TRBD1 (6 bases). Germline CDR1 and CDR2: MNHEY and SMNVEV (reference sequence). Between the trimmed V and J ends, which lost 8 bases and 6 bases, there was a span of 14 bases. The CDR3 loop spans 14 amino acids. Here the CDR3 DNA reads TGTGCCAGCGGGCTGGGGGCCGGTAATTCACCCCTCCACTTT. It encodes CASGLGAGNSPLHF.

This clone was observed once. V is TRBV4-1 and J is TRBJ2-1; no firm D call. V lost 8 bases, J lost 0 bases, and 14 bases lay in between. The CDR3 has 15 amino acids. Germline loops: CDR1 MGHRA, CDR2 YSYEKL. CDR3 loop: CASLKGGLSYNEQFF. The CDR3 nucleotides are TGCGCCAGCCTAAAAGGTGGTCTCTCCTACAATGAGCAGTTCTTC.